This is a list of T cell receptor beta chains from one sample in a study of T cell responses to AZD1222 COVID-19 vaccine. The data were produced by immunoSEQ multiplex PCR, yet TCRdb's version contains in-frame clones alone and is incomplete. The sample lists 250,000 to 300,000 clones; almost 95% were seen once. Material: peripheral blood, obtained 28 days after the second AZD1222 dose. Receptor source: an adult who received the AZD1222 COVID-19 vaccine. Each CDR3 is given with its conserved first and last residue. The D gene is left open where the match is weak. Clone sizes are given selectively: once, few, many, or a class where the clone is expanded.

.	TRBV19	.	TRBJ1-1	CASRSHLSTETFF	TGTGCCAGTAGGAGTCATCTGAGCACTGAAACTTTCTTT
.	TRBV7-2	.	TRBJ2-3	CASSEGWGKGTDTQYF	TGTGCCAGCAGCGAGGGATGGGGGAAGGGCACAGATACGCAGTATTTT
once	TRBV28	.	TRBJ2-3	CASSLWGDFGSTDTQYF	TGTGCCAGCAGTTTATGGGGGGACTTCGGTAGCACAGATACGCAGTATTTT
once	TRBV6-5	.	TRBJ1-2	CASRRDSLPAYTF	TGTGCCAGCAGGCGGGACTCCCTCCCTGCCTACACCTTC
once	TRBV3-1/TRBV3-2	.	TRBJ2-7	CASSQDPQAMRYF	TGTGCCAGCAGCCAAGACCCGCAGGCAATGCGGTACTTC
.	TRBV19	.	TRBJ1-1	CASSIWWPAMNTEAFF	TGTGCCAGTAGTATTTGGTGGCCCGCCATGAACACTGAAGCTTTCTTT
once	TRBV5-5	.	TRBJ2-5	CASSLNWGARETQYF	TGTGCCAGCAGCTTGAATTGGGGGGCGCGGGAGACCCAGTACTTC
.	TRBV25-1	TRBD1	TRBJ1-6	CASKSQGLSPLHF	TGTGCCAGCAAATCACAGGGGTTGTCACCCCTCCACTTT
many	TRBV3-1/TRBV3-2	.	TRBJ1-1	CASSQDQSVNTEAFF	TGTGCCAGCAGCCAAGATCAATCGGTGAACACTGAAGCTTTCTTT
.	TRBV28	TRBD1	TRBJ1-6	CASSDSTGGVSPLHF	TGTGCCAGCAGTGACTCCACAGGGGGCGTTTCACCCCTCCACTTT
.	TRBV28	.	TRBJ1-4	CASSSPQGNGEKLFF	TGTGCCAGCAGCTCCCCCCAGGGCAACGGTGAAAAACTGTTTTTT
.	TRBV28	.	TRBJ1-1	CASSLGGGPNTEAFF	TGTGCCAGCAGTTTGGGGGGGGGACCGAACACTGAAGCTTTCTTT
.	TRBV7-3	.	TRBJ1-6	CASSLDSPLHF	TGTGCCAGCAGCCTTGATTCACCCCTCCACTTT
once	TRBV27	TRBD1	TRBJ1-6	CASMGQLKSPLHF	TGTGCCAGCATGGGACAGCTTAAGTCACCCCTCCACTTT
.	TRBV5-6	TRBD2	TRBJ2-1	CASSPRASGIYNEQFF	TGTGCCAGCAGCCCGAGGGCTAGCGGGATATACAATGAGCAGTTCTTC
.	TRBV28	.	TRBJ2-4	CASSFSLRGQYF	TGTGCCAGCAGTTTTTCCCTAAGGGGTCAGTACTTC
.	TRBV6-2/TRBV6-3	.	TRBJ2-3	CASSYAGTDTQYF	TGTGCCAGCAGTTACGCAGGGACAGATACGCAGTATTTT
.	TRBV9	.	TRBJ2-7	CASSVVDRGEQYF	TGTGCCAGCAGCGTAGTAGACCGGGGCGAGCAGTACTTC
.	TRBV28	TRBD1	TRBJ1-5	CASTPGGSNQPQHF	TGTGCCAGCACCCCAGGGGGTAGCAATCAGCCCCAGCATTTT
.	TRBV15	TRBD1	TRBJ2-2	CATSTRTGLNTGELFF	TGTGCCACCAGCACCCGGACAGGCTTGAACACCGGGGAGCTGTTTTTT
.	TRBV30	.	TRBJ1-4	CAWSPQTPKLFF	TGTGCCTGGAGTCCCCAGACGCCAAAACTGTTTTTT
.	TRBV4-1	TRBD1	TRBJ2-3	CASSYFRTGITDTQYF	TGCGCCAGCAGCTACTTTCGGACAGGGATCACAGATACGCAGTATTTT
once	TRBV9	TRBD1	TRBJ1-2	CASSQRGQGALGGYTF	TGTGCCAGCAGCCAACGGGGACAGGGGGCTTTAGGAGGCTACACCTTC
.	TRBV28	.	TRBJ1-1	CASSSLQGLNTEAFF	TGTGCCAGCAGTTCACTACAGGGCTTGAACACTGAAGCTTTCTTT
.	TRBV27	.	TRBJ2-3	CASSFAVWSTDTQYF	TGTGCCAGCAGTTTTGCAGTGTGGAGCACAGATACGCAGTATTTT
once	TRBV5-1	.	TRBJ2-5	CASSLLGQETQYF	TGCGCCAGCAGCTTGCTCGGGCAAGAGACCCAGTACTTC
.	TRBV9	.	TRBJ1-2	CASSVEAGLLSGYTF	TGTGCCAGCAGCGTAGAAGCAGGGTTACTTAGTGGCTACACCTTC
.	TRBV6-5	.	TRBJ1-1	CASRWGRDTEAFF	TGTGCCAGCCGGTGGGGGCGAGACACTGAAGCTTTCTTT
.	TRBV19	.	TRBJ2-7	CASSQGYEQYF	TGTGCCAGTAGTCAGGGCTACGAGCAGTACTTC
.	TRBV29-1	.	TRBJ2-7	CSVLTGPYEQYF	TGCAGCGTCTTAACAGGGCCCTACGAGCAGTACTTC
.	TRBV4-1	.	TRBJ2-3	CASSQGGGTTSTDTQYF	TGCGCCAGCAGCCAAGGGGGCGGCACCACTAGCACAGATACGCAGTATTTT
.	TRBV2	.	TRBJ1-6	CASSEFPNSPLHF	TGTGCCAGCAGTGAATTTCCTAATTCACCCCTCCACTTT
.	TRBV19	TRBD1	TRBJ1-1	CASTSRQGREAFF	TGTGCCAGTACAAGCCGACAGGGTCGAGAGGCTTTCTTT
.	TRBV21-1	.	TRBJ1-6	CASNSGTGRGRSYNSPLHF	TGTGCCAGCAACTCCGGGACAGGGAGGGGGAGGTCCTATAATTCACCCCTCCACTTT
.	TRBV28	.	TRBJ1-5	CASSFPVAEGNQPQHF	TGTGCCAGCAGTTTCCCCGTGGCGGAGGGCAATCAGCCCCAGCATTTT
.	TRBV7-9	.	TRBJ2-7	CASSTGSTYEQYF	TGTGCCAGCAGCACCGGGTCGACCTACGAGCAGTACTTC
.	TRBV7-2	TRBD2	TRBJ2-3	CASSWAPGLAGEEATQYF	TGTGCCAGCAGCTGGGCCCCGGGACTAGCGGGAGAAGAGGCTACGCAGTATTTT
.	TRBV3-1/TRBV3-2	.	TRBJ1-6	CASSSRDTHNSPLHF	TGTGCCAGCAGCTCCCGGGACACCCATAATTCACCCCTCCACTTT
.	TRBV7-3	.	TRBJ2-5	CASSLTRAETQYF	TGTGCCAGCAGCTTAACCCGGGCAGAGACCCAGTACTTC
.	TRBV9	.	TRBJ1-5	CASSVGGTTNQPQHF	TGTGCCAGCAGCGTAGGGGGTACCACCAATCAGCCCCAGCATTTT
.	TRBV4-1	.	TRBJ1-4	CASSQRGNEKLFF	TGCGCCAGCAGCCAACGGGGGAATGAAAAACTGTTTTTT
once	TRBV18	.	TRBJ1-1	CASSPQLNTEAFF	TGTGCCAGCTCACCTCAGTTGAACACTGAAGCTTTCTTT
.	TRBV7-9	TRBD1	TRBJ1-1	CASSSYPRQGTTEAFF	TGTGCCAGCAGCTCCTACCCCCGACAGGGTACCACTGAAGCTTTCTTT
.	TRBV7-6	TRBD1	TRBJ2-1	CASSSTTRGRRMNLNEQFF	TGTGCCAGCAGCTCTACAACCAGGGGGCGAAGGATGAATTTGAATGAGCAGTTCTTC
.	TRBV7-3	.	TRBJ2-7	CASSPHGGSYEQYF	TGTGCCAGCAGCCCCCATGGAGGGTCCTACGAGCAGTACTTC
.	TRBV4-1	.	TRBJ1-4	CASSHVGKNEKLFF	TGCGCCAGCAGCCATGTGGGGAAGAATGAAAAACTGTTTTTT
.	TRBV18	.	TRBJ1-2	CASSPPKGRVNYGYTF	TGTGCCAGCTCACCACCCAAAGGGCGAGTTAACTATGGCTACACCTTC
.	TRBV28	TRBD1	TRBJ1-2	CASRARDRDAGYTF	TGTGCCAGCAGGGCCCGGGACAGGGATGCTGGCTACACCTTC
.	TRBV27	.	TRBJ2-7	CASSLTPRSYEQYF	TGTGCCAGCAGTTTAACACCAAGATCCTACGAGCAGTACTTC
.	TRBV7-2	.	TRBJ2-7	CASSRRRALDEQYF	TGTGCCAGCAGCCGCCGGAGGGCCCTCGACGAGCAGTACTTC